The TCR beta chain under discussion was sequenced for a study of cytomegalovirus exposure and HLA in healthy donors. The V and J ends lost 6 bases and 0 bases respectively, with 12 bases between them. The germline gives CDR1 MDHEN, CDR2 SYDVKM. This CDR3 has 15 amino acids. Details on this clone: What it recognizes is unknown.

The PCR ran on 60 Vbeta and 13 Jbeta primers. TCRdb keeps only in-frame clones here, not all; method: immunoSEQ multiplex PCR. This repertoire shows approximately 160,000 clones, just over 75% found once; its top ten account for about 1.5%. The donors gave bone marrow, and they were healthy. Study observations and caveats: Highest at DRB1 and lowest at HLA-C, TCR association rates differed among HLA loci in a later analysis.

The sequencing sample was made of PBMCs. This chain links TRBV28 with TRBJ2-1; D possibly corresponds to TRBD1 (6 bases). The clonotype was recovered from a woman in her thirties in good health and CMV-seropositive. The CDR3 protein is CASRPGVSSYNEQFF. Written as DNA, the CDR3 is TGTGCCAGCAGGCCAGGGGTAAGCTCCTACAATGAGCAGTTCTTC.